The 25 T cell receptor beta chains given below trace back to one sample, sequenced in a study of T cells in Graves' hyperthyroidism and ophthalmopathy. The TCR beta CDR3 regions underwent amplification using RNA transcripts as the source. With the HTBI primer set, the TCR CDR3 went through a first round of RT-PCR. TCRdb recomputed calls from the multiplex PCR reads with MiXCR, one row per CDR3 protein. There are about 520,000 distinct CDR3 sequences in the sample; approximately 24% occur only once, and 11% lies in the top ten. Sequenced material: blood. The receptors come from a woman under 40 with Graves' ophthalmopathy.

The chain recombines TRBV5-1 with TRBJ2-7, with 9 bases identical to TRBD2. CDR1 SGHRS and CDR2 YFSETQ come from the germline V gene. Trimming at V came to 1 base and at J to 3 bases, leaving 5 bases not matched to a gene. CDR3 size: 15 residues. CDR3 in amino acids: CASSLTAGGGYEQYF. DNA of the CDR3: TGCGCCAGCAGCTTGACAGCGGGGGGTGGCTACGAGCAGTACTTC.

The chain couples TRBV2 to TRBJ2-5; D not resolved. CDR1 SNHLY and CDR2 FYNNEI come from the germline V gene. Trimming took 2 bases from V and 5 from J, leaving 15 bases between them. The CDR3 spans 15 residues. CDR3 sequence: CASSERSGDPETQYF. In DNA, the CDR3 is TGTGCCAGCAGTGAAAGATCAGGTGACCCTGAGACCCAGTACTTC.

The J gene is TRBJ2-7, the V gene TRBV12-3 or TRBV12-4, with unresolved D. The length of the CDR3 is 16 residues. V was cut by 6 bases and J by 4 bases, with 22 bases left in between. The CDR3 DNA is TGTGCCAGCAGCCAACCTTATTCGGCGGAGCCTTACGAGCAGTACTTC. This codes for CASSQPYSAEPYEQYF.

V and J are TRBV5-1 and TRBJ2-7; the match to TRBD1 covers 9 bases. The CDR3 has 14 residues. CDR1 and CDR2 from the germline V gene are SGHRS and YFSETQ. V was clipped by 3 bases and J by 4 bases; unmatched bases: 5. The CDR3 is CASSSLDRGYEQYF. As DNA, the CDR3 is TGCGCCAGCAGCTCCTTGGACAGGGGATACGAGCAGTACTTC.

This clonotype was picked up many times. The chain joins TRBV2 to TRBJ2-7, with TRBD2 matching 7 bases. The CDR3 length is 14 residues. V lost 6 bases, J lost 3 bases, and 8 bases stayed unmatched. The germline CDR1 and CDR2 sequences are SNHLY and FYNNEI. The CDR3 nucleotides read TGTGCCAGCAGGAGATCTAGCGGTAACTACGAGCAGTACTTC. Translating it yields CASRRSSGNYEQYF.

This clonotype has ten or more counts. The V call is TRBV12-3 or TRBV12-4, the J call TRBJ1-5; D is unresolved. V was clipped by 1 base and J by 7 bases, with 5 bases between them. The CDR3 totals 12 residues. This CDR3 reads CASSLVDQPQHF. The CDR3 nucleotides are TGTGCCAGCAGTTTAGTTGACCAGCCCCAGCATTTT.

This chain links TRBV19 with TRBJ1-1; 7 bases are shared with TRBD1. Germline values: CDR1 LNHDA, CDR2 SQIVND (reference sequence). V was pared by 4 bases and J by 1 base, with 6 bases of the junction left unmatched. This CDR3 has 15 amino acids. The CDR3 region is CASSNPRTGNTEAFF. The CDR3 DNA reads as TGTGCCAGTAGTAACCCGAGGACAGGGAACACTGAAGCTTTCTTT.

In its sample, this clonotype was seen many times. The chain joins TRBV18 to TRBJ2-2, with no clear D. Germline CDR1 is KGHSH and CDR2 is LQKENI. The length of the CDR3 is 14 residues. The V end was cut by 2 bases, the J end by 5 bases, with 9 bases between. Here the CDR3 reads CASSPVMETGELFF. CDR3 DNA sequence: TGTGCCAGCTCACCAGTCATGGAGACCGGGGAGCTGTTTTTT.

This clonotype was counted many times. CDR3 protein: CASSGQETYGYTF. CDR3 nucleotides: TGTGCCAGCAGTGGACAGGAGACATATGGCTACACCTTC. J is TRBJ1-2 and V is TRBV27; TRBD1 agrees at 7 bases. There are 13 residues in the CDR3. V trimming: 5 bases; J trimming: 5 bases; junction bases outside the gene matches: 5. CDR1 is MNHEY, CDR2 SMNVEV, per germline (reference sequence).

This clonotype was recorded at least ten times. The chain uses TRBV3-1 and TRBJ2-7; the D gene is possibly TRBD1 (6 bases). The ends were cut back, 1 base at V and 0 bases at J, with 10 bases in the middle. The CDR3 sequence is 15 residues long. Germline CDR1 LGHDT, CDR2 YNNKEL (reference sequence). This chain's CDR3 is CASSQGGTYSYEQYF. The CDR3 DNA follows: TGTGCCAGCAGCCAAGGAGGGACATACTCCTACGAGCAGTACTTC.

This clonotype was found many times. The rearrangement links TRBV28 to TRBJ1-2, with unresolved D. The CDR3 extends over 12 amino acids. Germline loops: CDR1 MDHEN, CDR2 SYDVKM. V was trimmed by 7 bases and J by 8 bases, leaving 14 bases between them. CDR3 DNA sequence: TGTGCCAGCATGGACGTTGAGGGCGGCTACACCTTC. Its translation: CASMDVEGGYTF.

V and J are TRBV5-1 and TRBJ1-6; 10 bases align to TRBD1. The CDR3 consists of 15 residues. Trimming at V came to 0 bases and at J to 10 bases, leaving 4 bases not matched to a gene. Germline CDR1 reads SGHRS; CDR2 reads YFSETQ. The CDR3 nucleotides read TGCGCCAGCAGCTTGGAAGGGACAGGGGTCTCACCCCTCCACTTT. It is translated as CASSLEGTGVSPLHF.

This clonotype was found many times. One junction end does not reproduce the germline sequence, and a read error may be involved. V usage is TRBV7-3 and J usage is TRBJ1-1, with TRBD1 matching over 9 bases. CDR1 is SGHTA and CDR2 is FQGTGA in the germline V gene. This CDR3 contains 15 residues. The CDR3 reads CAGSSMGTGLTEAFF. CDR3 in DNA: TGTGCCGGCAGCTCCATGGGGACAGGGCTCACTGAAGCTTTCTTT.

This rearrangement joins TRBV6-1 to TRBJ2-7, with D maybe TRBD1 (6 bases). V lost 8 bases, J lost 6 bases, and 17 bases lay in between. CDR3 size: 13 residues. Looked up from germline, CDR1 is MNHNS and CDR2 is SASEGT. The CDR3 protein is CASQGTVSGEQYF. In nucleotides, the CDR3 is TGTGCCAGCCAGGGGACCGTCTCGGGCGAGCAGTACTTC.

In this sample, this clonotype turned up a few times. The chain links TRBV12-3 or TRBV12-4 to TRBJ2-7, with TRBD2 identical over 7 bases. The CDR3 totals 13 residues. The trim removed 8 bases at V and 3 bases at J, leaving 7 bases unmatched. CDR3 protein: CASARQRDYEQYF. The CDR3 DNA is TGTGCCAGCGCAAGGCAGCGGGACTACGAGCAGTACTTC.

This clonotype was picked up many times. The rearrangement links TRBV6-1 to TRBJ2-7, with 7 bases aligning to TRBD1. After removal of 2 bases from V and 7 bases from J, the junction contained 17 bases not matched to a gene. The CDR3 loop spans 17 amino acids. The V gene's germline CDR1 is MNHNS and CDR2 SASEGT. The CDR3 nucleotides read TGTGCCAGCAGTGAATTTTTCTCAAGGGACAGCGTCTTTGAGCAGTACTTC. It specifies CASSEFFSRDSVFEQYF.

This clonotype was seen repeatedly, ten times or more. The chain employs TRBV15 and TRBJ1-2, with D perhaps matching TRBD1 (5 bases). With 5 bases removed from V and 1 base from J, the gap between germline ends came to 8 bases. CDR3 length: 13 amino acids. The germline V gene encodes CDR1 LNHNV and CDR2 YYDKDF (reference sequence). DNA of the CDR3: TGTGCCACCAGCCGGGACGGTAACTATGGCTACACCTTC. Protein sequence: CATSRDGNYGYTF.

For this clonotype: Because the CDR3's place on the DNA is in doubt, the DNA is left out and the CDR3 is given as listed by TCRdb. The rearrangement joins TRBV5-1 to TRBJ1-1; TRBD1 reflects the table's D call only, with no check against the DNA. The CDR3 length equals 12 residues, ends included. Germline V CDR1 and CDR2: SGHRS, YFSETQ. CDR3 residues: CASSFGQGSSFF.

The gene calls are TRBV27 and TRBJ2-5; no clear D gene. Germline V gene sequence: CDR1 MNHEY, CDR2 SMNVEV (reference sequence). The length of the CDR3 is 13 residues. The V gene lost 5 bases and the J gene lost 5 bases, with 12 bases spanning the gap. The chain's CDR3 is CASSRYEAETQYF. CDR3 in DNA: TGTGCCAGCAGTCGATATGAGGCGGAGACCCAGTACTTC.

The CDR3 sequence is CAWSVSSRVADTQYF. In DNA, the CDR3 is TGTGCCTGGAGTGTATCATCCAGGGTGGCAGATACGCAGTATTTT. The rearrangement links TRBV30 to TRBJ2-3, with a possible D match to TRBD1 (5 bases). V lost 0 bases to trimming and J lost 4 bases, with 14 bases between them. The CDR3 length is 15 residues. Germline V gene lookup returns CDR1 GTSNPN and CDR2 SVGIG (reference sequence).

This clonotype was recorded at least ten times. In nucleotides, the CDR3 is TGCAGTGCTAGCAGGGGAGGGGGCTGGAACACTGAAGCTTTCTTT. Translated: CSASRGGGWNTEAFF. This chain links TRBV20-1 with TRBJ1-1, with TRBD1 identical over 7 bases. Unmatched junction bases numbered 8, after V lost 3 bases and J lost 1 base. The CDR3 runs 15 residues. Germline lookup yields CDR1 DFQATT and CDR2 SNEGSKA (reference sequence).

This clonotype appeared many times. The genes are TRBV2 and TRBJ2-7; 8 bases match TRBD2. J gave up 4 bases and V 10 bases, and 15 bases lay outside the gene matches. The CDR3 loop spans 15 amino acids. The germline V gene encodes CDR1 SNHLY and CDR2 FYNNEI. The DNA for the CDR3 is TGTGCCACAACGGGGGGGGGGACCGTCCTTTACGAGCAGTACTTC. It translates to CATTGGGTVLYEQYF.

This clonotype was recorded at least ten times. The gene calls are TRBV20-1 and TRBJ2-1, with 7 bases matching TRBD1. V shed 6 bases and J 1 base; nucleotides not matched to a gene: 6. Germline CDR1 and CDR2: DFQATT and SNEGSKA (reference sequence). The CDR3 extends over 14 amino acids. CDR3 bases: TGCAGTGCGATGTTCAGGGGGTCCTACAATGAGCAGTTCTTC. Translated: CSAMFRGSYNEQFF.

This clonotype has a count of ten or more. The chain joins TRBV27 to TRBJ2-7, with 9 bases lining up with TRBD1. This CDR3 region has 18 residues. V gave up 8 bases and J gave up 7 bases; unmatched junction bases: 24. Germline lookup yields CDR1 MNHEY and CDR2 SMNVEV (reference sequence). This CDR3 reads CASGVPGTGRGGSGEQYF. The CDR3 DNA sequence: TGTGCCAGCGGCGTGCCCGGGACAGGGCGTGGGGGGTCAGGAGAGCAGTACTTC.

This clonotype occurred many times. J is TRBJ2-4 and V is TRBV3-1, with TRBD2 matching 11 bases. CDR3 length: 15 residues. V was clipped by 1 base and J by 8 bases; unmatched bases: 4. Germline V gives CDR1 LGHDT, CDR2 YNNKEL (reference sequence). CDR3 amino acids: CASSQGFSGGDIQYF. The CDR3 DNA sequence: TGTGCCAGCAGCCAAGGATTTAGCGGGGGGGACATTCAGTACTTC.